This TCR beta chain was recovered during a study of T cell responses to AZD1222 COVID-19 vaccine. Study observations and caveats: Reportedly, nearly half the spike-specific TCRs target unmutated variant regions.

TCRdb's table, derived via immunoSEQ multiplex PCR, lists solely in-frame clones and lacks some. Among roughly 120,000 clones listed, approximately 88% were seen once. This clone was observed a few times. As yet, its antigen is unknown. Germline CDR1 and CDR2: KGHSH and LQKENI. This CDR3 contains 14 residues. V gave up 9 bases and J gave up 0 bases, with 15 bases separating them. The receptor was isolated from an adult who received the AZD1222 COVID-19 vaccine. Sequencing was performed on peripheral blood, taken 28 days after the second AZD1222 dose. The chain uses TRBV18 and TRBJ2-7; a possible D gene is TRBD1 (6 bases). The CDR3 DNA reads as TGTGCCAGTGCAGGGACACTCAGCTCCTACGAGCAGTACTTC. Protein: CASAGTLSSYEQYF.